The 21 T cell receptor beta chains below were found in one sample sequenced in a study of blood T cell repertoires in COVID-19. The method was immunoSEQ multiplex PCR; TCRdb's version includes in-frame clones alone and lacks a portion of them. The table lists about 500,000 clones, 70% to 90% of them singletons. The sequenced sample was peripheral blood. The source of these receptors is a woman aged 50 to 60 with COVID-19, enrolled during active disease.

The chain recombines TRBV7-2 with TRBJ2-1; D perhaps matches TRBD2 (6 bases). CDR3 size: 13 residues. V was trimmed by 5 bases and J by 4 bases, leaving 9 bases between them. CDR1 and CDR2 from the germline V gene are SGHTA and FQGNSA. The CDR3 nucleotides are TGTGCCAGCAGCACGACTAGGTACAATGAGCAGTTCTTC. This translates into CASSTTRYNEQFF.

This chain uses TRBV10-3 with TRBJ2-2; TRBD1 agrees at 9 bases. After removal of 5 bases from V and 3 bases from J, the junction contained 4 bases not matched to a gene. This CDR3 is built from 15 residues. Germline V gene sequence: CDR1 ENHRY, CDR2 SYGVKD. This CDR3 is CAISPGQGHTGELFF. CDR3 nucleotide sequence: TGTGCCATCAGTCCGGGACAGGGACACACCGGGGAGCTGTTTTTT.

J is TRBJ1-5 and V is TRBV6-5; D not certain. The CDR3 is 15 amino acids. CDR1 is MNHEY and CDR2 is SVGAGI in the germline V gene. V was clipped by 2 bases and J by 3 bases, with 11 bases between them. The CDR3 sequence is CASSYDADNNQPQHF. DNA for the CDR3: TGTGCCAGCAGTTACGACGCAGACAACAATCAGCCCCAGCATTTT.

The chain joins TRBV6-5 to TRBJ1-2; D is perhaps TRBD1 (6 bases). Trimming took off 4 bases at V and 4 bases at J, with 13 bases between the two ends. The CDR3 sequence is 14 residues long. Germline CDR1 reads MNHEY; CDR2 reads SVGAGI. The CDR3 bases are TGTGCCAGCAGTTTACAGGGACCTGGCTATGGCTACACCTTC. Its protein is CASSLQGPGYGYTF.

The V gene is TRBV7-3, the J gene TRBJ2-1; 7 bases line up with TRBD1. Germline-derived CDR1 and CDR2 are SGHTA and FQGTGA. After removal of 5 bases from V and 3 bases from J, the junction contained 10 bases not matched to a gene. The CDR3 is 16 amino acids. CDR3 in amino acids: CASSAKTGLNYNEQFF. CDR3 DNA: TGTGCCAGCAGCGCAAAGACAGGGTTGAACTACAATGAGCAGTTCTTC.

This clone appeared a few times. This chain connects TRBV11-1 to TRBJ1-2, with TRBD1 matching 8 bases. Germline loops: CDR1 SGHAT, CDR2 FQDESV (reference sequence). With V trimmed by 5 bases and J by 2 bases, 4 bases remained unmatched. The CDR3 contains 14 residues. The CDR3, as DNA: TGTGCCAGCAGCCCAGGACAGGGAAACTATGGCTACACCTTC. Its translation: CASSPGQGNYGYTF.

V is TRBV3-1 (or the pseudogene TRBV3-2) and J is TRBJ2-5, with 7 bases identical to TRBD2. Germline assignment: CDR1 LGHDT and CDR2 YNNKEL (reference sequence). There are 15 residues in the CDR3. The V and J ends lost 3 bases and 5 bases, in that order; junction bases with no gene match: 9. The CDR3 region is CASSQGHGGGETQYF. The CDR3 DNA follows: TGTGCCAGCAGCCAGGGGCACGGGGGAGGGGAGACCCAGTACTTC.

The table lists this clone with a count of one. The rearrangement joins TRBV7-3 to TRBJ2-6; 8 bases are a match to TRBD1. CDR3 size: 17 residues. The V gene's germline CDR1 is SGHTA and CDR2 FQGTGA. J gave up 0 bases and V 5 bases, and 6 bases lay outside the gene matches. The CDR3 protein is CASSGAGGSSGANVLTF. CDR3 coding DNA: TGTGCCAGCAGCGGGGCAGGGGGCTCCTCTGGGGCCAACGTCCTGACTTTC.

This clone was seen just once. The rearrangement joins TRBV29-1 to TRBJ2-7; a possible D gene is TRBD2 (7 bases). The germline V and J ends were trimmed by 6 bases and 7 bases, with 16 bases remaining between them. From germline, CDR1 is SQVTM and CDR2 ANQGSEA. This CDR3 has 12 residues. The CDR3 nucleotides read TGCAGCGTAGGACAGCCGGGGGGAGAGCAGTACTTC. It specifies CSVGQPGGEQYF.

This CDR3 is CASSLGTANEKLFF. CDR3 coding DNA: TGCGCCAGCAGCCTCGGGACAGCTAATGAAAAACTGTTTTTT. The V and J genes are TRBV5-1 and TRBJ1-4, with 7 bases aligning to TRBD1. The trim removed 4 bases at V and 3 bases at J, leaving 3 bases unmatched. Germline V gene sequence: CDR1 SGHRS, CDR2 YFSETQ. The CDR3 length is 14 residues.

This clone was found a few times. The chain uses TRBV29-1 and TRBJ1-1; D might be TRBD1 (5 bases). This CDR3 comprises 14 residues. V gave up 0 bases and J gave up 4 bases, with 12 bases separating them. The germline V gene encodes CDR1 SQVTM and CDR2 ANQGSEA. Written as DNA, the CDR3 is TGCAGCGTTGAAGAGCAGGGTTCGGCCACTGAAGCTTTCTTT. It is translated as CSVEEQGSATEAFF. The full variable domain, rest sourced from reference TRBV29-1 and TRBJ1-1, is SAVISQKPSRDICQRGTSLTIQCQVDSQVTMMFWYRQQPGQSLTLIATANQGSEATYESGFVIDKFPISRPNLTFSTLTVSNMSPEDSSIYLCSVEEQGSATEAFFGQGTRLTVV.

The V call is TRBV25-1, the J call TRBJ1-6; D is unclear. This CDR3 comprises 13 residues. V shed 3 bases and J shed 8 bases, with 8 bases lying between them. Germline V gene lookup returns CDR1 MGHDK and CDR2 SYGVNS. CDR3 nucleotides: TGTGCCAGCAGTGACGGGAGGGATTCACCCCTCCACTTT. This translates into CASSDGRDSPLHF.

This rearrangement joins TRBV19 to TRBJ1-6; no clear D. Trimming left V 5 bases short and J 10 bases short, with 12 bases between. The germline gives CDR1 LNHDA, CDR2 SQIVND (reference sequence). The CDR3 covers 13 residues. CDR3 in amino acids: CASSPTAGSPLHF. CDR3 nucleotide sequence: TGTGCCAGTAGTCCGACGGCCGGGTCACCCCTCCACTTT. The full variable domain, rest sourced from reference TRBV19 and TRBJ1-6, is DGGITQSPKYLFRKEGQNVTLSCEQNLNHDAMYWYRQDPGQGLRLIYYSQIVNDFQKGDIAEGYSVSREKKESFPLTVTSAQKNPTAFYLCASSPTAGSPLHFGNGTRLTVT.

The V and J genes are TRBV2 and TRBJ1-6; 12 bases line up with TRBD1. Germline lookup yields CDR1 SNHLY and CDR2 FYNNEI. V dropped 4 bases and J dropped 10; count of bases not matched to a gene: 5. This CDR3 has 15 residues. The CDR3 nucleotides read TGTGCCAGCAGTGCGGGACAGGGGGCGCGGTCACCCCTCCACTTT. Its translation is CASSAGQGARSPLHF.

CDR3 bases: TGTGCCTGGAGTACAGGACAGGAAGTGAACACTGAAGCTTTCTTT. The encoded protein is CAWSTGQEVNTEAFF. The J gene is TRBJ1-1, the V gene TRBV30; 7 bases align to TRBD1. Losses at the gene ends were 2 bases for V and 0 bases for J; bases not matched to a gene: 6. CDR3 size: 15 residues. Per germline, CDR1 GTSNPN and CDR2 SVGIG (reference sequence).

This sequence joins TRBV3-1 (or the pseudogene TRBV3-2) and TRBJ1-6; D not certain. The CDR3 is 14 residues long. Trimming left V 4 bases short and J 10 bases short, with 14 bases between. Germline V gene sequence: CDR1 LGHDT, CDR2 YNNKEL (reference sequence). The CDR3 bases are TGTGCCAGCAGCCCCGATAAGCAACCATCACCCCTCCACTTT. Protein: CASSPDKQPSPLHF.

The chain recombines TRBV20-1 with TRBJ2-4; 10 bases line up with TRBD2. Losses at the gene ends were 3 bases for V and 3 bases for J; bases not matched to a gene: 5. The CDR3 loop spans 15 amino acids. Germline V gene data show CDR1 as DFQATT and CDR2 as SNEGSKA (reference sequence). The DNA of the CDR3 is TGCAGTGCTAGTTTAGCGGGGGGATTCAAAAACATTCAGTACTTC. Translated, it gives CSASLAGGFKNIQYF.

The V gene is TRBV19, the J gene TRBJ2-2, with TRBD2 identical over 7 bases. Per the germline V gene, CDR1 is LNHDA and CDR2 is SQIVND (reference sequence). The V and J ends lost 1 base and 5 bases, in that order; junction bases with no gene match: 7. This CDR3 is built from 16 residues. The CDR3 is CASSIGAGERTGELFF. The CDR3 coding sequence is TGTGCCAGTAGTATAGGGGCGGGGGAGAGGACCGGGGAGCTGTTTTTT.

This sequence joins TRBV14 and TRBJ2-7; D perhaps matches TRBD1 (6 bases). The CDR3 is 15 residues long. Germline CDR1 and CDR2: SGHDN and FVKESK. V lost 5 bases to trimming and J lost 1 base, with 15 bases between them. Written as DNA, the CDR3 is TGTGCCAGCAGCTGGCGAGGCAGGGGATCCTACGAGCAGTACTTC. Its translation is CASSWRGRGSYEQYF.

This chain links TRBV6-2 or TRBV6-3 with TRBJ2-3; 9 nucleotides match TRBD1. The V gene's germline CDR1 is MNHEY and CDR2 SVGEGT. V was pared by 6 bases and J by 4 bases, with 17 bases of the junction left unmatched. CDR3 length equals 18 residues. CDR3 in DNA: TGTGCCAGCAGATACACCAGAGGGACAGGGTGGGAGGCAGATACGCAGTATTTT. This translates into CASRYTRGTGWEADTQYF.

This rearrangement joins TRBV3-1 (or the pseudogene TRBV3-2) to TRBJ1-2; a weak D match, TRBD1 (5 bases). V was shortened by 4 bases and J by 2 bases, with 14 bases between the two germline ends. Germline V lookup: CDR1 LGHDT, CDR2 YNNKEL (reference sequence). CDR3 length: 15 amino acids. This chain's CDR3 is CASSLRGGRNYGYTF. The CDR3 DNA reads as TGTGCCAGCAGCCTAAGGGGAGGGCGCAACTATGGCTACACCTTC.